The T cell receptor (beta chain) under discussion was sequenced for a study of blood T cell repertoires in COVID-19. About the research overall: Sources were T cells, B-cell-depleted T cells, or PBMCs; the material itself was cDNA or gDNA.

Germline V gene data show CDR1 as SGHRS and CDR2 as YFSETQ. The CDR3 contains 14 residues. Between the trimmed V and J ends, which lost 1 base and 5 bases, there was a span of 12 bases. This table comes from immunoSEQ multiplex PCR, and its TCRdb copy is limited to in-frame clones, with some not included. The repertoire holds 110,000 or so clones, around nine tenths seen once, with 8% to 8.5% in the top ten. The chain recombines TRBV5-1 with TRBJ2-5, with D maybe TRBD2 (6 bases). The receptor comes from a woman between 65 and 79 years old who had recovered from COVID-19. Sequences were obtained from peripheral blood. In DNA, the CDR3 is TGCGCCAGCAGCTTGCTGAGTCGGGAGGAGACCCAGTACTTC. It codes for CASSLLSREETQYF.